These T cell receptor beta chains were read from a single sample in a study of identical twins. TCRdb analysed the 5' RACE reads with MiXCR anew, one entry per CDR3 protein. The data hold about 520,000 distinct CDR3 sequences, with roughly 21% observed a single time. This same sample was also part of a study on T cells expressing NK-cell markers.

The sample taken for sequencing was CD4+ T cells sorted from blood. The origin of the receptors is a woman between 18 and 30 years old in good health. CDR3s include the opening cysteine and the closing phenylalanine or tryptophan. The D gene is left open where the match is weak. Expanded clones are given a class, and other clones once, few, many or no size at all.

clone size	V gene	D gene	J gene	CDR3 DNA	CDR3 protein
-	TRBV21-1	-	TRBJ2-4	TGTGCCAGCAGCATGGGACTAGCGGAAAACATTCAGTACTTC	CASSMGLAENIQYF
-	TRBV9	-	TRBJ2-1	TGTGCCAGCAAAACGCCTGAGCAGTTCTTC	CASKTPEQFF
-	TRBV7-9	TRBD1	TRBJ1-5	TGTGCCAGCAGCTCGGACAGGGTGGATCAGCCCCAGCATTTT	CASSSDRVDQPQHF
-	TRBV20-1	-	TRBJ1-1	TGCAGTGCTCGCAAGGATCGTGGAGCTTTCTTT	CSARKDRGAFF
-	TRBV20-1	-	TRBJ2-5	TGCAGTGCCTTGACAGCCCAAGAGACCCAGTACTTC	CSALTAQETQYF
-	TRBV5-1	TRBD1	TRBJ2-1	TGCGCCAGCAGCTTGGCCCAGGGGGCAAACTCCTACAATGAGCAGTTCTTC	CASSLAQGANSYNEQFF
-	TRBV2	-	TRBJ1-2	TGTGCCAGCAGTGAAGAAGCAGGAGTCTACTATGGCTACACCTTC	CASSEEAGVYYGYTF
few	TRBV30	TRBD1	TRBJ2-7	TGTGCCTGGGCCGGACAGGACTCCTACGAGCAGTACTTC	CAWAGQDSYEQYF
once	TRBV5-1	-	TRBJ2-5	TGCGCCAGCAGATCCATTGTCGAGCAAGAGACCCAGTACTTC	CASRSIVEQETQYF
-	TRBV3-1	TRBD2	TRBJ2-1	TGTGCCAGCAGCCCGGGACTAGCGGGAGACCTCTCCTACAATGAGCAGTTCTTC	CASSPGLAGDLSYNEQFF
few	TRBV2	TRBD1	TRBJ2-1	TGTGCCGGGTTGAGACAGGGGGCTATCAACAATGAGCAGTTCTTC	CAGLRQGAINNEQFF
-	TRBV7-8	-	TRBJ2-1	TGTGCCGGAGGGTTGTGGGGCGAGCAGTTCTTC	CAGGLWGEQFF
-	TRBV7-6	-	TRBJ1-3	TGTGCCAGCAGCCGGGTTACAGGGAAAACTGGAAACACCATATATTTT	CASSRVTGKTGNTIYF
-	TRBV5-1	-	TRBJ2-1	TGCGCCAGCAGCTTGCGGGGGAAAGGGTCCTACAATGAGCAGTTCTTC	CASSLRGKGSYNEQFF
-	TRBV6-5	-	TRBJ2-1	TGTGCCAGCAGTTCCCGGGGGGCGTCCCTCAATGAGCAGTTCTTC	CASSSRGASLNEQFF
-	TRBV3-1	TRBD2	TRBJ2-7	TGTGCCACCAGCCCCAGACTAGCGGGGCGGTGGGAGCAGTACTTC	CATSPRLAGRWEQYF
few	TRBV29-1	-	TRBJ2-3	TGCAGCGCCTCCGGACAGACGGGCACAGATACGCAGTATTTT	CSASGQTGTDTQYF
-	TRBV7-6	-	TRBJ1-3	TGTGCCAGCGCAACCAGGGTCACCCCGAGCTCTGGAAACACCATATATTTT	CASATRVTPSSGNTIYF
many	TRBV12-3/TRBV12-4	TRBD2	TRBJ2-7	TGTGCCAGCAGAGCCGGGACTAGCTCCTACGAGCAGTACTTC	CASRAGTSSYEQYF
many	TRBV15	-	TRBJ2-7	TGTGCCACCAGCAGAGCACAGGGTTACGAGCAGTACTTC	CATSRAQGYEQYF
-	TRBV4-1	-	TRBJ2-2	TGCGCCAGCAGCCAAGTGACGGGCCCGGCGGGGACGAACACCGGGGAGCTGTTTTTT	CASSQVTGPAGTNTGELFF
many	TRBV4-2	TRBD1	TRBJ1-1	TGTGCCAGCAGCCAGGAATCGCGACAGGGGCTCACTGAAGCTTTCTTT	CASSQESRQGLTEAFF
few	TRBV10-3	-	TRBJ2-7	TGTGCCATCAGTTTGGGGGAGGCCGAGCAGTACTTC	CAISLGEAEQYF
few	TRBV11-2	TRBD2	TRBJ2-2	TGTGCCAGCAGCTTAGTAGCGGGGGGCTACACCGGGGAGCTGTTTTTT	CASSLVAGGYTGELFF
-	TRBV19	-	TRBJ2-7	TGTGCCAGTAGTTCGGACAGGGAGGGCGAGCAGTACTTC	CASSSDREGEQYF
few	TRBV12-3/TRBV12-4	-	TRBJ2-5	TGTGCCAGCACCCAGGGGGGGACTTCTTTTGGGACCCAGTACTTC	CASTQGGTSFGTQYF
few	TRBV29-1	-	TRBJ2-7	TGCAGCGTCCCGGAGGGGCGCGAGCAGTACTTC	CSVPEGREQYF
few	TRBV7-8	TRBD1	TRBJ1-5	TGTGCCAGCAGCCAAGGGGGACAGGGGGCAGCGCCCCAGCATTTT	CASSQGGQGAAPQHF
few	TRBV9	-	TRBJ2-7	TGTGCCAGCAGCGTAAGCGGCGGGCAAGCCGACGAGCAGTACTTC	CASSVSGGQADEQYF
-	TRBV12-3/TRBV12-4	-	TRBJ1-5	TGTGCCAGCTCCCGAGGGTATCAGCCCCAGCATTTT	CASSRGYQPQHF
-	TRBV20-1	-	TRBJ2-5	TGCAGTTTCGGACGGAACCAAGAGACCCAGTACTTC	CSFGRNQETQYF
-	TRBV12-3/TRBV12-4	TRBD1	TRBJ2-3	TGTGCCAGCGCCTCCAAGACAGGGAAGGATACGCAGTATTTT	CASASKTGKDTQYF
many	TRBV14	-	TRBJ2-3	TGTGCCAGCAGCCAGAGGGGTCCTAGCACAGATACGCAGTATTTT	CASSQRGPSTDTQYF
-	TRBV4-2	TRBD1	TRBJ1-1	TGTGCCAGCAGCCGAGGACAGGGAATTGTTGAAGCTTTCTTT	CASSRGQGIVEAFF
few	TRBV5-6	-	TRBJ2-7	TGTGCCAGCAGCTTTGGCAGAGCCTACGAGCAGTACTTC	CASSFGRAYEQYF